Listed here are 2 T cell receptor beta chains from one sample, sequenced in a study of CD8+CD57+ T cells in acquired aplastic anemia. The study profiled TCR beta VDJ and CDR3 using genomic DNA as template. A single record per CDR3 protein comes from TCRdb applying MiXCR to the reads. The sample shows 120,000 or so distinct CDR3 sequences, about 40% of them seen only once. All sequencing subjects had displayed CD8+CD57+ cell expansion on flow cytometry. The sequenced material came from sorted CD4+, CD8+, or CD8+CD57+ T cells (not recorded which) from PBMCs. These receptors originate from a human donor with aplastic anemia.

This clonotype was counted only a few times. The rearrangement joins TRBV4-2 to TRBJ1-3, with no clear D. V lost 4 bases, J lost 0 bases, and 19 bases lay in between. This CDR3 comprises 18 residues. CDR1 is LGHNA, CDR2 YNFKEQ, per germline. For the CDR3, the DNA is TGTGCCAGCAGCCCCGGCAGAGACCGATTTTCCTCTGGAAACACCATATATTTT. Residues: CASSPGRDRFSSGNTIYF.

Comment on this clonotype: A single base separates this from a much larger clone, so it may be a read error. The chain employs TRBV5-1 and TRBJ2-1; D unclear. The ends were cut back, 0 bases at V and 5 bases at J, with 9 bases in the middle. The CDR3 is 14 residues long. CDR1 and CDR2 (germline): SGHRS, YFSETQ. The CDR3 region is CASSLGSRDNEQFF. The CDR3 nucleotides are TGCGCCAGCAGCTTGGGCTCGAGAGACAATGAGCAGTTCTTC.